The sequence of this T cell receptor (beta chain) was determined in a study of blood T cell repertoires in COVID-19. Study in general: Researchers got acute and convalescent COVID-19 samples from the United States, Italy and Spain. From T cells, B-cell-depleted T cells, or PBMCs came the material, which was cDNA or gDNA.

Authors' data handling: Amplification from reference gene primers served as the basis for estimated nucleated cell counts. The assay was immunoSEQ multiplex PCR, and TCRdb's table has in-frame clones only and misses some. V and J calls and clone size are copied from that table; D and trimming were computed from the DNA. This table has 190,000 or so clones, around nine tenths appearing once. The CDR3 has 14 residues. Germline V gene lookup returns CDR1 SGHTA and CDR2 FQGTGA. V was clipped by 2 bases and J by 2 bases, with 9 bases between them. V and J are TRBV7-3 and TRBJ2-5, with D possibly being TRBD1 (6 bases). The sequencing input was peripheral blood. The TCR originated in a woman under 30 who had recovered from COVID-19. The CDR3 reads CASSLSGTQETQYF. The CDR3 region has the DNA TGTGCCAGCAGCTTATCAGGGACACAAGAGACCCAGTACTTC.